One and the same sample provided the 2 T cell receptor beta chains below, sequenced in a study of T cells after yellow fever vaccination. TCRdb called the 5' RACE reads again in MiXCR, with one record for every CDR3 protein. The table records approximately 550,000 distinct CDR3 sequences, approximately 21% of them present only once. The material sequenced was PBMCs, taken 15 days after the yellow fever booster vaccination. These receptors were collected from a man aged 25-45 years who received the YFV17D yellow fever vaccine.

This clonotype was counted a few times. The chain combines TRBV5-1 with TRBJ2-7, with TRBD2 matching 11 bases. The CDR3 contains 14 residues. Trimming removed 4 bases from V and 3 bases from J; junction bases left unmatched: 3. Germline V gene data show CDR1 as SGHRS and CDR2 as YFSETQ. The CDR3, as DNA: TGCGCCAGCAGCCAGGGACTAGCGGTCTACGAGCAGTACTTC. It is translated as CASSQGLAVYEQYF.

V gene TRBV4-2 combines with J gene TRBJ2-4, with a weak D call TRBD2 (5 bases). Germline CDR1 LGHNA, CDR2 YNFKEQ. V shed 2 bases and J shed 8 bases, with 13 bases lying between them. CDR3 length: 14 residues. The CDR3: CASSQRGGRDIQYF. CDR3 bases: TGTGCCAGCAGCCAACGCGGAGGTCGGGACATTCAGTACTTC.